This TCR beta chain comes out of a study of blood T cell repertoires in COVID-19. Study summary: Italy, Spain and the United States were the sources of the convalescent and acute COVID-19 samples. T cells, B-cell-depleted T cells, or PBMCs supplied cDNA or gDNA.

Some clones are missing from TCRdb's copy, which holds only in-frame ones; the method was immunoSEQ multiplex PCR. Of hundreds of thousands of clones in the sample, around four fifths were seen once. This clone has only a few counts. This CDR3 contains 14 residues. Germline CDR1 MNHEY, CDR2 SVGAGI. V was trimmed by 5 bases and J by 0 bases, leaving 8 bases between them. The rearrangement joins TRBV6-5 to TRBJ1-3; D unresolved. This sequence originates from a man younger than 45 with active or convalescent COVID-19. Sequences were obtained from peripheral blood. In DNA form, the CDR3 reads TGTGCCAGCAGTCCACAGAACTCTGGAAACACCATATATTTT. This codes for CASSPQNSGNTIYF.